There are many counts of the clone carrying this TCR beta chain. The antigen remains unidentified. This specimen belongs to a study of breast tumors, draining lymph nodes, adjacent tissues. Breast cancer patients provided tissue from their axillary draining lymph nodes. Study-wide results and limits: Tumor and nontumor repertoires were significantly more similar in luminal-like than in basal-like breast cancer. Tumor TCR diversity was below lymph nodes but above nontumor tissue. That most tumor T cells come from lymph nodes remained unproven.

TCRdb called the multiplex PCR reads again in MiXCR, with one record for every CDR3 protein. The sample shows some 230,000 distinct CDR3 sequences, less than 45% of them seen only once. In germline, CDR1 is SNHLY, CDR2 FYNNEI. V shed 6 bases and J shed 0 bases, with 15 bases lying between them. The CDR3 spans 17 residues. Sample: axillary lymph node tissue. This sequence joins TRBV2 and TRBJ2-6; perhaps TRBD1 as D (7 bases). The TCR sequence derives from a female donor with breast cancer. Some clones in this sample may be carry-over from other donors' samples. The CDR3 sequence is CASSAGQTSSGANVLTF. In DNA, the CDR3 is TGTGCCAGCAGCGCGGGACAGACAAGCTCTGGGGCCAACGTCCTGACTTTC.